This T cell receptor beta chain derives from a study of cytomegalovirus exposure and HLA in healthy donors. This clone was counted a few times. Its cognate antigen is unknown. The same CDR3 is also encoded by other DNA sequences in this sample. The study drew the donors from its 120-subject validation cohort, separate from the roughly 670-subject first cohort. Germline V CDR1 and CDR2: SGDLS, YYNGEE. V gave up 0 bases and J gave up 5 bases; unmatched junction bases: 6. This CDR3 is built from 15 residues. Findings and caveats of the study: Later, an analysis found that TCR clusters from the first cohort tended to co-occur in the 110 or so validation repertoires. There were some public TCRs occurring in many donors, but most TCR sequences were rare. The study labeled fewer than 200 TCR beta chains cytomegalovirus-associated.

Sequencing was performed with immunoSEQ multiplex PCR; in TCRdb, only in-frame clones are kept and a portion is missing. The data hold some 120,000 clones, with 90% to 95% observed a single time. This receptor was taken from a woman under 30 in good health and CMV-seronegative. The V and J genes are TRBV9 and TRBJ2-5; 8 bases fit TRBD2. The sequenced sample was PBMCs. The CDR3 bases are TGTGCCAGCAGCGTAGTCGGGGGGGCCGGTGAGACCCAGTACTTC. Amino acids: CASSVVGGAGETQYF.